This TCR beta chain comes out of a study of T cell responses to AZD1222 COVID-19 vaccine. Overall study findings and caveats: Researchers took repertoire samples only after the peak T cell response had come. Clonal diversity was possibly underestimated, and the donors were mostly white British, with more females.

Details on this clone: Its antigen remains unidentified.

The germline CDR1 and CDR2 sequences are SGHVT and SQSDAQ. Unmatched junction bases numbered 9, after V lost 4 bases and J lost 4 bases. There are 16 residues in the CDR3. Produced via immunoSEQ multiplex PCR; TCRdb's table is partial and in-frame only. The table lists about 92,000 clones, 90% to 95% of them singletons. The rearrangement joins TRBV7-4 to TRBJ1-5; 8 bases agree with TRBD1. The starting material was peripheral blood, obtained on day 0 of AZD1222 vaccination. The origin of this receptor is an adult in good health. CDR3 region: CASSSPETGVNQPQHF. The CDR3 DNA follows: TGTGCCAGCAGCTCCCCCGAGACAGGGGTAAATCAGCCCCAGCATTTT.